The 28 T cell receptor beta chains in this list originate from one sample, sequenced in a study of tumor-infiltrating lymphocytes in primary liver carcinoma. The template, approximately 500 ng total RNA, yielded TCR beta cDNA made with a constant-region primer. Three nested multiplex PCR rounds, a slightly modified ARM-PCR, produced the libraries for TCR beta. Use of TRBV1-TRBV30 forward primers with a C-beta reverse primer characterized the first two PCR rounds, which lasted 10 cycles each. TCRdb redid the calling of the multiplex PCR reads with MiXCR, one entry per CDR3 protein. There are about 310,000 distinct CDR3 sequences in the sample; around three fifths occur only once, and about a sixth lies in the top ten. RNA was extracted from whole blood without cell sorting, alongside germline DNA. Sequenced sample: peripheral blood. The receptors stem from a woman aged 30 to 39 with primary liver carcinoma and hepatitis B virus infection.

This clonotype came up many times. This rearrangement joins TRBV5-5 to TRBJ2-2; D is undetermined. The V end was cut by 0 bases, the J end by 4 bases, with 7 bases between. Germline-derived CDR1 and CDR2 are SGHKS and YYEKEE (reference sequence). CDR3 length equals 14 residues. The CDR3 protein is CASSLAVSTGELFF. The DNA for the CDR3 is TGTGCCAGCAGCTTGGCCGTCAGCACCGGGGAGCTGTTTTTT.

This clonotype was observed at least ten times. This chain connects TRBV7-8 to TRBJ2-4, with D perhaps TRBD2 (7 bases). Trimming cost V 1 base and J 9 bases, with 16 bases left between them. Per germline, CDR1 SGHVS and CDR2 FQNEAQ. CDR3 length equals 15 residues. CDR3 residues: CASSLEVGRGSIQYF. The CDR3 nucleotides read TGTGCCAGCAGCTTAGAAGTAGGGAGGGGGAGCATTCAGTACTTC.

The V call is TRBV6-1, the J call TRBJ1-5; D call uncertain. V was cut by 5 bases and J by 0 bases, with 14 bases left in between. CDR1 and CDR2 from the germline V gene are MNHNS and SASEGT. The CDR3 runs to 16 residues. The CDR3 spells CASSYVRIYSNQPQHF. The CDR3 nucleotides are TGTGCCAGCAGTTATGTCAGAATCTATAGCAATCAGCCCCAGCATTTT.

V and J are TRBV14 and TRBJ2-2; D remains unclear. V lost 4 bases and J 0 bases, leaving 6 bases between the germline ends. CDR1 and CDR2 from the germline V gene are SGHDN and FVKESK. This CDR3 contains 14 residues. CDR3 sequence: CASSRITNTGELFF. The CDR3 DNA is TGTGCCAGCAGCCGAATTACGAACACCGGGGAGCTGTTTTTT.

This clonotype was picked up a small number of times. DNA for the CDR3: TGTGCCAGCACCTCCTCGGACCGGCGGACCAATGAGCAGTTCTTC. Amino acid sequence: CASTSSDRRTNEQFF. V usage is TRBV6-1 and J usage is TRBJ2-1, with D uncertain. V lost 7 bases and J lost 6, with 19 bases in between. The CDR3 totals 15 residues. CDR1 is MNHNS, CDR2 SASEGT, per germline.

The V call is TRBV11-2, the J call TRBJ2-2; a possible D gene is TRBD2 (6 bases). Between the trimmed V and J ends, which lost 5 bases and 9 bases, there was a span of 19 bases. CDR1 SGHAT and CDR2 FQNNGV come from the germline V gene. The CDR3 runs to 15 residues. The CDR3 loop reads CASSPGVGGARELFF. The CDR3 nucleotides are TGTGCCAGCAGCCCAGGAGTGGGAGGCGCCCGGGAGCTGTTTTTT.

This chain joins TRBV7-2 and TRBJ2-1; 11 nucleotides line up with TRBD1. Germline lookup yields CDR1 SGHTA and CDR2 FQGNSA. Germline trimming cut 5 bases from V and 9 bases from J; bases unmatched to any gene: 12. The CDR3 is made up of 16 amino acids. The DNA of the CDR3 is TGTGCCAGCAGCAAACTGGGGGGACAGGGGGGCGGTGAGCAGTTCTTC. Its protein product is CASSKLGGQGGGEQFF.

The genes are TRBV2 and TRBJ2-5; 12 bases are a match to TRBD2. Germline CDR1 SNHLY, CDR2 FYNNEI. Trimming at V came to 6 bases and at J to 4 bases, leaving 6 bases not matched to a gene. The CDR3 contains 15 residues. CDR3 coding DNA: TGTGCCAGCAGGAGCGGACTAGCGGGATCAGAGACCCAGTACTTC. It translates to CASRSGLAGSETQYF.

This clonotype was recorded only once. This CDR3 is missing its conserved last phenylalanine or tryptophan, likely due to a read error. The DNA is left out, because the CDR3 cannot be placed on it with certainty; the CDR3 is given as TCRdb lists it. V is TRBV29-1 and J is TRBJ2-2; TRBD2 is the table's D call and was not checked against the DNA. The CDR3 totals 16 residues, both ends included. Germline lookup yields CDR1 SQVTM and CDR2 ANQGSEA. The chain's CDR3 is CSVEEGYSGTIGELLL.

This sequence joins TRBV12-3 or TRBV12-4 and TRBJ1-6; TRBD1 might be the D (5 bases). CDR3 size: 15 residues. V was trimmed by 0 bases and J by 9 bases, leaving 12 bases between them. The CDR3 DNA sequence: TGTGCCAGCAGTTTAGCAGGGGCAAAGGGTTCACCCCTCCACTTT. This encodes CASSLAGAKGSPLHF.

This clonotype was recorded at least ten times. In nucleotides, the CDR3 is TGTGCCAGCAGCTGGCCTCGGCAGGGATTAACTGAAGCTTTCTTT. Protein: CASSWPRQGLTEAFF. The chain has TRBV13 and TRBJ1-1, with D possibly matching TRBD1 (5 bases). CDR1 PRHDT and CDR2 FYEKMQ come from the germline V gene (reference sequence). The CDR3 is 15 amino acids. The V end was cut by 4 bases, the J end by 5 bases, with 17 bases between.

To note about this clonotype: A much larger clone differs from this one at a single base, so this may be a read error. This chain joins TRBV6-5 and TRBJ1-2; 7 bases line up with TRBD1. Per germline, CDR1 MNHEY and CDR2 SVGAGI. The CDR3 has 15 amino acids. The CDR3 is CASCYPGQSIYGYTF. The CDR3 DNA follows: TGTGCCAGCTGTTACCCGGGACAGTCTATCTATGGCTACACCTTC.

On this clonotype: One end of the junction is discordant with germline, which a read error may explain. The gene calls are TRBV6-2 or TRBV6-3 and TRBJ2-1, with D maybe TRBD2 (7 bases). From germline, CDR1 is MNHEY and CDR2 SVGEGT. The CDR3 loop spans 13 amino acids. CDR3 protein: CASSTGGASEQLF. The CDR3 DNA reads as TGTGCCAGCAGCACTGGGGGGGCAAGTGAGCAGCTCTTC.

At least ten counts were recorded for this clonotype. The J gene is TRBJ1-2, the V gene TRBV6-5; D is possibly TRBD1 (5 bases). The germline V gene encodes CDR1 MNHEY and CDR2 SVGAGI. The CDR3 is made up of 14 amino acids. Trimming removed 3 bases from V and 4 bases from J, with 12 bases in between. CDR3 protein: CASSYDSGGYGYTF. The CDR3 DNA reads TGTGCCAGCAGTTATGACAGCGGCGGCTATGGCTACACCTTC.

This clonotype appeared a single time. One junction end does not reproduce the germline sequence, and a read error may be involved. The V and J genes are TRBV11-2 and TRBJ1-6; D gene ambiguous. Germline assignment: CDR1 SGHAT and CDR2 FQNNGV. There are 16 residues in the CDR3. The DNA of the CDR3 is TGTACCAGCAGCCTAGGCCGGGGCTCCTATAATTCACCCCTCCACTTT. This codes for CTSSLGRGSYNSPLHF.

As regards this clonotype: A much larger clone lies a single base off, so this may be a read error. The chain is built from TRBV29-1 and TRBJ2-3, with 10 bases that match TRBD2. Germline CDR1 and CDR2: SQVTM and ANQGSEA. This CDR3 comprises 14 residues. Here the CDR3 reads CSDELAGVLDTLYF. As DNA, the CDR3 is TGCAGCGACGAGCTAGCGGGAGTCCTCGATACGCTGTATTTT.

CDR3 loop: CASRDSWGNTIYF. The CDR3 nucleotides are TGTGCCAGCAGGGACAGTTGGGGAAACACCATATATTTT. The chain joins TRBV6-5 to TRBJ1-3, with a weak D call TRBD1 (6 bases). This CDR3 comprises 13 residues. The germline gives CDR1 MNHEY, CDR2 SVGAGI. The V end was cut by 6 bases, the J end by 4 bases, with 10 bases between.

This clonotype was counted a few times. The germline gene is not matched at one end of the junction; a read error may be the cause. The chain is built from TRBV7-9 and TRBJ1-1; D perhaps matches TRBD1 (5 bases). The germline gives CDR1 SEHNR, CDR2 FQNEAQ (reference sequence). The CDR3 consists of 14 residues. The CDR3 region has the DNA TGTGCCAGCAGTTTAGAAGGCAGGGTGACTGAAGCTTTCTTT. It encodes CASSLEGRVTEAFF.

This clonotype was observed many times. The CDR3 bases are TGCGCCAGCAGCCAAGACGGAGGGAATCAGCCCCAGCATTTT. This encodes CASSQDGGNQPQHF. The chain is built from TRBV4-1 and TRBJ1-5, with D hard to call. Germline CDR1 is MGHRA and CDR2 is YSYEKL. With 0 bases removed from V and 4 bases from J, the gap between germline ends came to 7 bases. The CDR3 extends over 14 amino acids.

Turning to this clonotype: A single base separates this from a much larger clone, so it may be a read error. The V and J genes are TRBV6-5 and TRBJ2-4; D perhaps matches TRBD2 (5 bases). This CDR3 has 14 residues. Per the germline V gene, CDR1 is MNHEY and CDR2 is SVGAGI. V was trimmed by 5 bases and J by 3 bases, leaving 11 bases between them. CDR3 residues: CASSPVGSKNIQYF. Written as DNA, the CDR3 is TGTGCCAGCAGTCCCGTGGGGAGCAAAAACATTCAGTACTTC.

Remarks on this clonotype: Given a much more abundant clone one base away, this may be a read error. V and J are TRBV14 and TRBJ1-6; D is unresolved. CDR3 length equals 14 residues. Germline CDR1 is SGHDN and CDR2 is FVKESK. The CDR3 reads CANSGDGRHSPLHF. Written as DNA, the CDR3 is TGTGCCAACAGCGGTGACGGTAGACATTCACCCCTCCACTTT.

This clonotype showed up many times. The DNA of the CDR3 is TGTGCCAGCAGCCAAGATAGCTCCTACGAGCAGTACTTC. Amino acids: CASSQDSSYEQYF. The rearrangement joins TRBV4-2 to TRBJ2-7; D is unresolved. In germline, CDR1 is LGHNA, CDR2 YNFKEQ. Trimming left V 0 bases short and J 0 bases short, with 3 bases between. CDR3 length: 13 residues.

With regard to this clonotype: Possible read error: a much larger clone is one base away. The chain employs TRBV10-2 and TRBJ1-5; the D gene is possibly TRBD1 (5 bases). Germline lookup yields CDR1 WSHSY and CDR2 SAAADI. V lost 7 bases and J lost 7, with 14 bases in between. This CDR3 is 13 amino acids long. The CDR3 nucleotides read TGCGCCAGCAATTCGGGGGTACGACAGCCCCAGCATTTT. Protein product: CASNSGVRQPQHF.

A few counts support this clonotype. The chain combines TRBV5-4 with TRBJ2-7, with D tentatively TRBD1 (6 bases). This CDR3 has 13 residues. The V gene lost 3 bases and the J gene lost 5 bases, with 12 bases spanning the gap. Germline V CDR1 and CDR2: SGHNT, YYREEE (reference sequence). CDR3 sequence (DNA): TGTGCCAGCAGCTCAGGGGTTCGGGACGAGCAGTACTTC. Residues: CASSSGVRDEQYF.

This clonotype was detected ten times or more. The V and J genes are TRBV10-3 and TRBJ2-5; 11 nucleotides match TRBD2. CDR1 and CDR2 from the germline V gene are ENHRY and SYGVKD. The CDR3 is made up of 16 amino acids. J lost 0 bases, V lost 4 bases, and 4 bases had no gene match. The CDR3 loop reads CAISGLAGPYQETQYF. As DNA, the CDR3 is TGTGCCATCAGTGGACTAGCGGGACCGTACCAAGAGACCCAGTACTTC.

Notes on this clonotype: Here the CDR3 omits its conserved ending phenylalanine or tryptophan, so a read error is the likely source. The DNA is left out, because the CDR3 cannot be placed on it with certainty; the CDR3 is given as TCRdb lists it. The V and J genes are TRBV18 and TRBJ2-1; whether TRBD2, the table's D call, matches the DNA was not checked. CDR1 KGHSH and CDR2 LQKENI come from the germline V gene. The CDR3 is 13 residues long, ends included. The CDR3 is CASSRETSNEQFL.

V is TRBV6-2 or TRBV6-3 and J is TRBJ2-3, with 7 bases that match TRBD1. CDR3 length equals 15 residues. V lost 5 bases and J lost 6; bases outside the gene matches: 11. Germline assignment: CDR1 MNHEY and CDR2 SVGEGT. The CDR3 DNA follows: TGTGCCAGCAGTCAGTCCGGACGAGGGGGCGATACGCAGTATTTT. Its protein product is CASSQSGRGGDTQYF.

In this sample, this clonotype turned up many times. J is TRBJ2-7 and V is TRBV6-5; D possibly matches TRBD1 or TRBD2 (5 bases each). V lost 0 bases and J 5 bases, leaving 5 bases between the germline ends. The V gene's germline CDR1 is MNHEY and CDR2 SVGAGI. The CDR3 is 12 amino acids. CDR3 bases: TGTGCCAGCAGTTACTCGGGGGACGAGCAGTACTTC. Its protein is CASSYSGDEQYF.